Following are 13 T cell receptor beta chains from one sample sequenced in a study of blood T cell repertoires in COVID-19. Method: immunoSEQ multiplex PCR; TCRdb's copy keeps in-frame clones and lacks some. This repertoire shows about 250,000 clones, approximately 86% found once; its top ten account for around 1%. Sequencing was done on a sample of peripheral blood. The receptors come from a human donor with COVID-19, enrolled during active disease. The donor label of this sample is uncertain.

This chain joins TRBV28 and TRBJ2-2; tentative D call: TRBD2 (6 bases). The germline CDR1 and CDR2 sequences are MDHEN and SYDVKM. The length of the CDR3 is 14 residues. The V gene lost 8 bases and the J gene lost 4 bases, with 14 bases spanning the gap. The CDR3 protein is CASATAGFTGELFF. CDR3 nucleotides: TGTGCCAGCGCGACAGCGGGTTTCACCGGGGAGCTGTTTTTT.

This clone was seen more than once but under ten times. V usage is TRBV5-1 and J usage is TRBJ1-1, with D unclear. V was cut by 1 base and J by 0 bases, with 7 bases left in between. Germline values: CDR1 SGHRS, CDR2 YFSETQ. The CDR3 length is 14 residues. The CDR3 loop reads CASSLSYMNTEAFF. DNA of the CDR3: TGCGCCAGCAGCTTGTCATACATGAACACTGAAGCTTTCTTT.

The chain carries TRBV27 and TRBJ1-6; D remains ambiguous. Looked up from germline, CDR1 is MNHEY and CDR2 is SMNVEV (reference sequence). V was cut by 4 bases and J by 5 bases, with 9 bases left in between. The CDR3 covers 14 residues. CDR3 nucleotides: TGTGCCAGCAGTTCGAGGGATCATAATTCACCCCTCCACTTT. It is translated as CASSSRDHNSPLHF.

The chain carries TRBV18 and TRBJ1-2; 7 nucleotides match TRBD1. Germline CDR1 reads KGHSH; CDR2 reads LQKENI. The trim removed 6 bases at V and 2 bases at J, leaving 6 bases unmatched. The CDR3 totals 14 residues. As DNA, the CDR3 is TGTGCCAGCTCGCCGACAGGGTCCAACTATGGCTACACCTTC. It translates to CASSPTGSNYGYTF.

The chain uses TRBV7-3 and TRBJ2-2; D unresolved. This CDR3 has 16 residues. Germline lookup yields CDR1 SGHTA and CDR2 FQGTGA. Trimming left V 1 base short and J 1 base short, with 10 bases between. The CDR3 DNA is TGTGCCAGCAGCTTAAAAAGACAACAGAACACCGGGGAGCTGTTTTTT. Residues: CASSLKRQQNTGELFF.

Here the CDR3 DNA reads TGCGCCAGCAGCTCCTGGACAGGGAGGACGAACACTGAAGCTTTCTTT. Its protein product is CASSSWTGRTNTEAFF. The chain links TRBV5-1 to TRBJ1-1; 8 bases are shared with TRBD1. This CDR3 region has 16 residues. Per the germline V gene, CDR1 is SGHRS and CDR2 is YFSETQ. The V segment lost 3 bases and the J segment 1 base; nucleotides outside the gene matches: 8.

This chain connects TRBV19 to TRBJ2-3; 11 bases agree with TRBD2. V gave up 5 bases and J gave up 2 bases; unmatched junction bases: 6. The germline gives CDR1 LNHDA, CDR2 SQIVND (reference sequence). This CDR3 comprises 16 residues. The CDR3 DNA reads TGTGCCAGTAGTGGGCTAGCGGGAGGATTCACAGATACGCAGTATTTT. This sequence encodes CASSGLAGGFTDTQYF.

The chain joins TRBV29-1 to TRBJ2-3; D not resolved. The length of the CDR3 is 13 residues. The germline CDR1 and CDR2 sequences are SQVTM and ANQGSEA. Trimming shortened V by 6 bases and J by 9 bases, and 19 bases separated the two germline ends. CDR3 protein: CSVRPRALETQYF. The CDR3 nucleotides are TGCAGCGTCCGCCCACGTGCCCTCGAGACGCAGTATTTT.

The chain recombines TRBV19 with TRBJ2-5, with 7 nucleotides matching TRBD2. Judging by the DNA end, TRBJ2-4 fits better; the J call may be wrong. Germline V CDR1 and CDR2: LNHDA, SQIVND (reference sequence). The length of the CDR3 is 13 residues. The CDR3: CASSAARGDIQYF. CDR3 DNA: TGTGCCAGTAGTGCCGCCCGGGGGGACATTCAGTACTTC.

J is TRBJ1-6 and V is TRBV6-5; unclear D gene. This CDR3 is 13 amino acids long. V was shortened by 6 bases and J by 8 bases, with 11 bases between the two germline ends. Germline loops: CDR1 MNHEY, CDR2 SVGAGI. The CDR3 protein is CASRRGGDSPLHF. CDR3 coding DNA: TGTGCCAGCAGGCGGGGAGGTGATTCACCCCTCCACTTT.

The chain links TRBV20-1 to TRBJ1-2; no clear D gene. Germline V lookup: CDR1 DFQATT, CDR2 SNEGSKA (reference sequence). Trimming left V 3 bases short and J 2 bases short, with 16 bases between. This CDR3 is 15 amino acids long. The CDR3 region is CSASRARQVNYGYTF. The CDR3 coding sequence is TGCAGTGCTAGTCGTGCCAGACAAGTAAACTATGGCTACACCTTC.

This rearrangement joins TRBV4-2 to TRBJ1-1; TRBD1 aligns across 9 bases. V shed 8 bases and J 1 base; nucleotides not matched to a gene: 14. The germline CDR1 and CDR2 sequences are LGHNA and YNFKEQ. This CDR3 has 17 residues. The CDR3: CASLTTGQGPRNTEAFF. The CDR3 DNA reads TGTGCCAGCCTCACCACGGGACAGGGTCCTCGGAACACTGAAGCTTTCTTT.

V is TRBV7-2 and J is TRBJ1-2; D is ambiguous. Germline V CDR1 and CDR2: SGHTA, FQGNSA. The length of the CDR3 is 15 residues. With 3 bases removed from V and 0 bases from J, the gap between germline ends came to 11 bases. The CDR3 DNA follows: TGTGCCAGCAGCTTGGTTGGCGGATCTAACTATGGCTACACCTTC. Translation gives CASSLVGGSNYGYTF.